This T cell receptor beta chain was profiled in a study of molecular identifiers for immune sequencing clone quantification. Study-wide results and limits: Barcode-sharing identical TCR molecules could underestimate highly expanded clone sizes.

Based on a CD8+CD4-CCR7+CD45RA+ profile, naive CD8 T cells were sorted. Only a few counts were recorded for this clonotype. The antigen remains unidentified. TCRdb re-analysed the PCR reads in MiXCR, keeping a single row per CDR3 protein. This sample has around 480,000 distinct CDR3 sequences, with about 20% found just once. Germline trimming cut 2 bases from V and 3 bases from J; bases unmatched to any gene: 7. Germline V gene data show CDR1 as SEHNR and CDR2 as FQNEAQ (reference sequence). The CDR3 is made up of 16 amino acids. The sequence derives from a human donor in good health. Some libraries in this study had Jurkat cell RNA spiked in. The J gene is TRBJ1-2, the V gene TRBV7-9; TRBD1 aligns across 9 bases. The sample taken for sequencing was naive CD8+ T cells from blood, with Jurkat cell RNA spiked in. Subset in this sample: FACS-sorted CD8+CD4-CCR7+CD45RA+ naive T cells. DNA of the CDR3: TGTGCCAGCAGCTTATCCCCCACAGGGGGCGACTATGGCTACACCTTC. Its translation: CASSLSPTGGDYGYTF.